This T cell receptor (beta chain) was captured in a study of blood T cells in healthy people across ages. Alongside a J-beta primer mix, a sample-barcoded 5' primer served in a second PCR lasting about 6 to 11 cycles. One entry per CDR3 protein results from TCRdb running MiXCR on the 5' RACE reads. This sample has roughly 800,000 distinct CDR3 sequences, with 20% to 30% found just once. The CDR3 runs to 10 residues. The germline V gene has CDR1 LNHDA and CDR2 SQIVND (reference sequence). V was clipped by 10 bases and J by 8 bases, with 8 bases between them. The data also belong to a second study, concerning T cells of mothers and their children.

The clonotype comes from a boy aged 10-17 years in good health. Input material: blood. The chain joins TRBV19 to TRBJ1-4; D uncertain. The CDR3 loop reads CATPDEKLFF. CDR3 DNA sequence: TGTGCCACCCCGGACGAAAAACTGTTTTTT. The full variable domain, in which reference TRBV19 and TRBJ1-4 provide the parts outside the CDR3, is DGGITQSPKYLFRKEGQNVTLSCEQNLNHDAMYWYRQDPGQGLRLIYYSQIVNDFQKGDIAEGYSVSREKKESFPLTVTSAQKNPTAFYLCATPDEKLFFGSGTQLSVL.